The source of this T cell receptor (beta chain) is a study of OX40 agonist ivuxolimab in advanced cancers. Method: immunoSEQ multiplex PCR; TCRdb's copy keeps in-frame clones and lacks some. This sample has roughly 86,000 clones, with around 90% found just once. The V and J ends lost 3 bases and 3 bases, in that order; junction bases with no gene match: 1. Germline V gene sequence: CDR1 ENHRY, CDR2 SYGVKD. This CDR3 region has 13 residues. The sample was CD4+ or CD8+ T cells sorted from blood, taken in a trial of the OX40 agonist ivuxolimab. The chain uses TRBV10-3 and TRBJ2-7, with 8 bases lining up with TRBD2. The sequence was collected from an adult with an advanced solid tumor such as melanoma, head and neck, liver or kidney cancer. The chain's CDR3 is CAISESGSYEQYF. The CDR3 DNA reads TGTGCCATCAGTGAAAGCGGGAGCTACGAGCAGTACTTC.